This T cell receptor (beta chain) was captured in a study of tumor-infiltrating lymphocytes in primary liver carcinoma (dated 2017 in TCRdb). For the study in its entirety: Between late 2015 and early 2016, about five patients in China with histopathologically diagnosed primary liver carcinoma had surgical resection. The five patients, three men and two women aged 30 to 69 years, had hepatocellular carcinoma (four) or combined HCC and intrahepatic cholangiocarcinoma (one). The five patients had tumors staged T1-T3 N0M0, with maximum diameters ranging from about 4 to 11 cm. Samples yielded roughly 3.5 to 8 million productive TCRbeta reads; read depth did not differ significantly between tissue types. Across five regions of each liver tumor, along with adjacent normal tissue and blood, the study brought together TCRbeta repertoire sequencing, expression microarrays and whole-exome sequencing. A total of approximately 35 specimens from 5 patients underwent TCRbeta repertoire sequencing, comprising 25 tumor regions, 5 adjacent noncancerous liver tissues and 5 peripheral blood samples. Reproducibility between technical replicate repertoires was high, with correlation coefficients above 0.95 and mean shared-clone rates approximately 0.91. What the research found in general, with its limitations: Comparison of CD4+ and CD8+ T cell repertoires was precluded by the use of bulk unsorted samples. Pairs of tumor regions showed greater repertoire overlap (mean 36%) than tumor-adjacent pairs (roughly 17%) or tumor-blood pairs (approximately 15%), which is consistent with antigen-driven expansion. Only the TCR beta chain was sequenced, so true repertoire diversity is likely underestimated because unpaired alpha chains were not captured. A significantly larger repertoire fraction was made up by the top 250 clones in tumors than in blood (p = 0.039). The study included only a handful of patients, and the authors note findings should be validated in a larger study.

The count of this clonotype is one. The antigen it binds to is not known. The input lacks base qualities; no much larger clone sits a single base away. A lone read is weak support. TCRbeta-specific cDNA was reverse-transcribed from about 500 ng total RNA using a constant-region primer and ProtoScript II reverse transcriptase. The TCRbeta libraries were prepared through three rounds of nested multiplex PCR following a slightly modified ARM-PCR procedure. Each of the first two PCR rounds ran for approximately 10 cycles using multiplex TRBV1-TRBV30 forward primers together with a Cbeta reverse primer. Sample barcodes and Illumina adapters were added in a final 25-cycle PCR using Deep VentR polymerase. Amplicons of 200-500 bp were gel-purified with a QIAquick gel extraction kit before sequencing. The TCRbeta amplicons were sequenced with 250-bp paired-end reads on an Illumina HiSeq 2500. In the original analysis: To recover full CDR3 sequences, reads were quality-trimmed using Trimmomatic v0.33 and paired reads were then merged using FLASH v1.2.11. MiGEC v1.2.1b assigned V, D and J germline segments to the rearranged TCRbeta sequences. Clonotype statistics, along with Shannon-Wiener diversity indices, were calculated using VDJtools v1.0.0. Except for diversity analysis, only each sample's 250 most abundant clonotypes were used in subsequent analyses to reduce sampling bias. The public sequencing data were trimmed at Q25 with fastp and processed into clonotypes with MiXCR by TCRdb, which kept only in-frame beta chains. Every entry covers one CDR3 protein and lists the most common genes and DNA from its rows. TCRdb's processing, not the authors', yielded these V and J calls. The sample table holds 300,000 to 350,000 distinct CDR3 sequences, of which almost 65% were seen once. Clones ranked in the top ten supply about 6% of the sample.

RNA from unsorted whole blood was extracted with TRIzol reagent, and germline DNA was obtained with the DNeasy Blood & Tissue kit. Patients had chronic HBV infection and were treatment-naive at sampling. Before surgery, 3 to 4.5 milliliters of peripheral blood were collected into K2EDTA tubes. From the germline V gene, CDR1 is SGHAT and CDR2 is FQNNGV. The V end loses 2 bases and the J end loses 10 bases, and a stretch of 6 bases separates them. The CDR3, from cysteine to phenylalanine, totals 12 residues. This entry keeps only the CDR3 DNA: 36 bases, framed from base 1. The sequence joins TRBV11-2 to TRBJ1-6; no confident D gene assignment can be made. What was sequenced was peripheral blood. The clonotype was recovered from a man aged 40-50 years with primary liver carcinoma and hepatitis B virus infection. The DNA sequence is given as TGTGCCAGCAGCTTATCGGGGTCACCCCTCCACTTT. It translates to CASSLSGSPLHF.